The sequence of this T cell receptor (beta chain) was determined in a study of T-cell reconstitution after alpha-beta-depleted transplantation in children. TCRbeta library construction was performed incorporating unique molecular identifiers. TCRdb passed the PCR reads through MiXCR, listing each CDR3 protein once. The table shows about 130,000 distinct CDR3 sequences, with roughly 10% occurring only once. CDR1 is SQVTM, CDR2 ANQGSEA, per germline. V was cut by 2 bases and J by 5 bases, with 15 bases left in between. The CDR3 is made up of 14 amino acids. The V call is TRBV29-1, the J call TRBJ1-2; D ambiguous. Sequenced material: PBMCs, mostly from graft donor cells, taken 180 days after TCRalphabeta/CD19-depleted stem cell transplant. This clonotype was sampled from a girl less than two years old who had a stem cell transplant for combined immunodeficiency, so the T cells may come from the graft donor. The CDR3 is CSVEPTWEDYGYTF. CDR3 in DNA: TGCAGCGTTGAACCGACATGGGAGGATTATGGCTACACCTTC.